This TCR beta chain derives from a study of cytomegalovirus exposure and HLA in healthy donors. Findings and limits, study-wide: A later analysis linked around 17,000 TCR beta sequences to HLA alleles at 0.05 false discovery rate.

Germline values: CDR1 SGHRS, CDR2 YFSETQ. The CDR3 length is 15 residues. The V gene end was trimmed by 0 bases and the J gene end by 7 bases; junction bases not matched to a gene: 10. Both 60 Vbeta primers and 13 Jbeta primers went into the PCR. Method: immunoSEQ multiplex PCR; TCRdb's copy keeps in-frame clones and lacks some. The data contain about 59,000 clones, 80% of them seen just once; the ten biggest clones take up under 4%. Comments on this clone: Antigen specificity is unknown.

V usage is TRBV5-1 and J usage is TRBJ2-7; 7 nucleotides align to TRBD2. The receptor was isolated from a woman aged 40 to 55 in good health and CMV-seronegative. The sample comprised PBMCs. The CDR3 coding sequence is TGCGCCAGCAGCTTGGGGGCTAGCGGCCTAGGGGAGCAGTACTTC. This translates into CASSLGASGLGEQYF.